This is a list of T cell receptor beta chains from one sample in a study of post-analysis software for immune sequencing data. TCRdb ran MiXCR on the PCR reads and lists one entry per CDR3 protein. The sample carries hundreds of thousands of distinct CDR3 sequences, 55% to 60% recorded once. The sequenced sample consisted of blood. These receptors were obtained from a girl aged 2 to 10 with multiple sclerosis. The CDR3 runs from the conserved cysteine through the conserved F or W. The order of the fields is V gene, J gene, clone size, CDR3 protein. Clone sizes are given selectively: once, few, many, or a class where the clone is expanded.

TRBV13	TRBJ2-3	few	CASSRSTSGEDTQYF
TRBV29-1	TRBJ1-1	few	CSVVVGSMNTEAFF
TRBV27	TRBJ1-4	.	CASSLSPVEEKLFF
TRBV5-1	TRBJ2-4	few	CASSPGTEFTLAKNIQYF
TRBV4-3	TRBJ2-6	.	CASSQERRLSGANVLTF
TRBV7-9	TRBJ2-1	.	CASSGGELAGVYNEQFF
TRBV10-3	TRBJ2-3	.	CAITRDRGTDTQYF
TRBV29-1	TRBJ1-1	.	CSVIRDRKYSEAFF
TRBV20-1	TRBJ2-1	.	CSARDPAGGPYEQFF
TRBV10-3	TRBJ1-2	.	CAIRTGTERSYGYTF
TRBV7-2	TRBJ2-1	once	CASSLEAGSEQFF
TRBV11-2	TRBJ2-4	once	CASSSWREALNIQYF
TRBV7-2	TRBJ2-1	.	CASSLDLAGDEQFF
TRBV20-1	TRBJ2-5	few	CSAPNYLDRVRETQYF
TRBV20-1	TRBJ2-1	few	CSAALGLAGQYNEQFF
TRBV5-1	TRBJ2-7	few	CASSLEPGTAYEQYF
TRBV4-3	TRBJ1-2	.	CASSQDRFPYGYTF